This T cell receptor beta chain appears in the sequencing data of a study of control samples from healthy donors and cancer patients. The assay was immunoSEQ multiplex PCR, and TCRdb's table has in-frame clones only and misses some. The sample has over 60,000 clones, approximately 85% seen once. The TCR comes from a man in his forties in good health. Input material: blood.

The CDR3 region has the DNA TGCGCCAGCAGCCAAAAGACTAGCGGGAAGTCCTACGAGCAGTACTTC. Translating gives CASSQKTSGKSYEQYF. The rearrangement links TRBV4-3 to TRBJ2-7, with TRBD2 matching 11 bases. J was trimmed by 1 base and V by 2 bases; bases with no gene match: 4. The CDR3 loop spans 16 amino acids. Germline CDR1 is LGHNA and CDR2 is YSLEER.